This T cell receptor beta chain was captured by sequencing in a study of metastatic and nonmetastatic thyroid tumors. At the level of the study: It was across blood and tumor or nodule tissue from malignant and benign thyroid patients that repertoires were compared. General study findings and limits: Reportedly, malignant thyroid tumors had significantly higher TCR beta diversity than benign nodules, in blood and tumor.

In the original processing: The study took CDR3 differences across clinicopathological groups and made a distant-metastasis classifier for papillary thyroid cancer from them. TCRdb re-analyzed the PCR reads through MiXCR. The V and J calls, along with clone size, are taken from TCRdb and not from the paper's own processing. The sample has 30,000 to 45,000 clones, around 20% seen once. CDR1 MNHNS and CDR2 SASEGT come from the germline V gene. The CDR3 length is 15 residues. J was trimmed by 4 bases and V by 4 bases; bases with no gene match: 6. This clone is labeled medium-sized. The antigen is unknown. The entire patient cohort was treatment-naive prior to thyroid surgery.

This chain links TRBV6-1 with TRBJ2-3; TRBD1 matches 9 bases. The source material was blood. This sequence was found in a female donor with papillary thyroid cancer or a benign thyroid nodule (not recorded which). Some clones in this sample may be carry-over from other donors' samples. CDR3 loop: CASSVGTGSADTQYF. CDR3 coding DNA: TGTGCCAGCAGTGTTGGGACAGGGAGTGCAGATACGCAGTATTTT.